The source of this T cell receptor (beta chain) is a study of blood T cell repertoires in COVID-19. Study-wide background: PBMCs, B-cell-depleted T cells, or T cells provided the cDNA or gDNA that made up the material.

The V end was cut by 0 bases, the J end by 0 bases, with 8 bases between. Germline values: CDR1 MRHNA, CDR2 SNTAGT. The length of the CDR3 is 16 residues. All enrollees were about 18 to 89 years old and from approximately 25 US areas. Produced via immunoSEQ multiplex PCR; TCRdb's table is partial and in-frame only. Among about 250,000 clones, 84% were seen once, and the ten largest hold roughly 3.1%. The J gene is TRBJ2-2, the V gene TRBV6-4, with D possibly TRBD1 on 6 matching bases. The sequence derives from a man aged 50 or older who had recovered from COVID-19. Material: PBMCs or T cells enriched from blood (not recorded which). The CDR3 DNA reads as TGTGCCAGCAGTGACTCCGGGACAACGAACACCGGGGAGCTGTTTTTT. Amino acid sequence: CASSDSGTTNTGELFF.